The next 9 T cell receptor beta chains were all read from a single sample in a study of glioma-infiltrating T cells. The iRepertoire nested amplicon-rescue multiplex PCR amplified TCR alpha and beta CDR3s from RNA. One entry per CDR3 protein results from TCRdb running MiXCR on the multiplex PCR reads. The data hold about 190,000 distinct CDR3 sequences, with 30% to 40% observed a single time. The source material was glioma tissue, nonneoplastic brain tissue, or PBMCs (not recorded which). All receptors derive from a human donor with low-grade glioma or glioblastoma, undergoing nonglioma brain surgery, or in good health (not recorded which).

In its sample, this clonotype was seen many times. This chain links TRBV10-3 with TRBJ2-1; 14 bases fit TRBD2. Germline values: CDR1 ENHRY, CDR2 SYGVKD. V was clipped by 10 bases and J by 4 bases; unmatched bases: 9. This CDR3 is built from 16 residues. The DNA for the CDR3 is TGTGCCACCGGGACTAGCGGGGGCTCCACTTACAATGAGCAGTTCTTC. This sequence encodes CATGTSGGSTYNEQFF.

This clonotype was observed at least ten times. V gene TRBV6-2 or TRBV6-3 combines with J gene TRBJ2-1; no firm D call. This CDR3 region has 13 residues. V lost 6 bases and J lost 2, with 8 bases in between. CDR1 and CDR2 (germline): MNHEY, SVGEGT. CDR3 DNA sequence: TGTGCCAGCAGCTTCAGTACCTACAATGAGCAGTTCTTC. Translation: CASSFSTYNEQFF.

This clonotype occurred many times. The CDR3 nucleotides read TGTGCCAGCAGGCACCGGACTAGCGGAGGCACAGATACGCAGTATTTT. It specifies CASRHRTSGGTDTQYF. This chain joins TRBV2 and TRBJ2-3, with 10 bases identical to TRBD2. Per the germline V gene, CDR1 is SNHLY and CDR2 is FYNNEI. The V and J ends lost 6 bases and 1 base, in that order; junction bases with no gene match: 7. The CDR3 consists of 16 residues.

On this clonotype: A much more abundant neighbour one base away suggests this may be a read error. V gene TRBV5-1 combines with J gene TRBJ2-3; D is uncertain. CDR3 length: 11 amino acids. Germline assignment: CDR1 SGHRS and CDR2 YFSETQ. CDR3 residues: CASGLRDTQYF. CDR3 sequence (DNA): TGCGCCAGCGGCTTGCGTGATACGCAGTATTTT.

This clonotype has a handful of counts. The chain combines TRBV10-3 with TRBJ2-1; 7 bases fit TRBD2. Germline CDR1 reads ENHRY; CDR2 reads SYGVKD. The trim removed 4 bases at V and 7 bases at J, leaving 10 bases unmatched. The CDR3 has 15 amino acids. The CDR3 nucleotides read TGTGCCATCAGTGGGGCCCGGGAGGTGGGGAATGAGCAGTTCTTC. Translated, it gives CAISGAREVGNEQFF.

This chain links TRBV6-2 or TRBV6-3 with TRBJ2-7; possibly TRBD2 for D (5 bases). There are 13 residues in the CDR3. Deletions cut 6 bases from V and 3 bases from J, with 12 bases between. Germline CDR1 and CDR2: MNHEY and SVGEGT. The CDR3 DNA follows: TGTGCCAGCAGACTCACTAGGTACTACGAGCAGTACTTC. Its protein product is CASRLTRYYEQYF.

DNA for the CDR3: TGTGCCAGCAGTTCGCCACGGACTAGCGGTCCTGGTGAGCAGTTCTTC. It is translated as CASSSPRTSGPGEQFF. The gene calls are TRBV27 and TRBJ2-1, with 10 bases that match TRBD2. V was clipped by 4 bases and J by 9 bases; unmatched bases: 12. Germline V CDR1 and CDR2: MNHEY, SMNVEV (reference sequence). The CDR3 has 16 residues.

This clonotype came up many times. The genes are TRBV7-9 and TRBJ1-3, with D perhaps TRBD1 (5 bases). Trimming stripped 2 bases from V and 0 bases from J, with 17 bases between. Germline V gene lookup returns CDR1 SEHNR and CDR2 FQNEAQ (reference sequence). The CDR3 sequence is 18 residues long. The CDR3 DNA follows: TGTGCCAGCAGCTTACTTGACGGGACGATTAGCTCTGGAAACACCATATATTTT. Its protein product is CASSLLDGTISSGNTIYF.

This clonotype showed up many times. This chain joins TRBV20-1 and TRBJ1-2; no firm D call. The germline gives CDR1 DFQATT, CDR2 SNEGSKA (reference sequence). V was trimmed by 2 bases and J by 5 bases, leaving 6 bases between them. CDR3 length equals 11 residues. The CDR3 coding sequence is TGCAGTGCTAGATATGATTATGGCTACACCTTC. It is translated as CSARYDYGYTF.